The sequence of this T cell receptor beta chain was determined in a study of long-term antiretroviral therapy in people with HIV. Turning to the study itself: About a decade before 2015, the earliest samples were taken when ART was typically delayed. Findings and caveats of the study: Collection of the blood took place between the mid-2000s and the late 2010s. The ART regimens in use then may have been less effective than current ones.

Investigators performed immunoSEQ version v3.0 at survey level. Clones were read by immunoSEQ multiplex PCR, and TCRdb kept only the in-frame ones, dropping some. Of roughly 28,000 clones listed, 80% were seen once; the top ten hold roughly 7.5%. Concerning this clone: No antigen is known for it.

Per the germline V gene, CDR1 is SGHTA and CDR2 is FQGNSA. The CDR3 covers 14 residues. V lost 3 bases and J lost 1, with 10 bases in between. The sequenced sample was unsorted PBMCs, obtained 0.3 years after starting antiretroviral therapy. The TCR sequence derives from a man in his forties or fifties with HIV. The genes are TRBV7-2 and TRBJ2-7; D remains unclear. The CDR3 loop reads CASSFSEGSYEQYF. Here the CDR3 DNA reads TGTGCCAGCAGCTTTTCAGAAGGGTCCTACGAGCAGTACTTC.